Reported below is one T cell receptor beta chain. Its antigen is currently not known. It has no much larger one-base neighbor in the sample; base qualities were not kept. Preparation of the library involved the immunoSEQ multiplex PCR assay. For the multiplex PCR, a mixture combining 60 forward primers for TCR Vbeta segments and 13 reverse primers for TCR Jbeta segments was used. The CDR3 region of rearranged TCR beta genes was amplified from genomic DNA by a multiplex PCR assay. The amplified TCR beta libraries were sequenced on the Illumina HiSeq System as 87-base-pair reads. The paper's processing steps were these. In a later analysis, roughly 80 million unique TCR beta chains were counted across the roughly 670 repertoires, and roughly 11 million of these chains were shared by at least two donors. A nearest-neighbor algorithm error-corrected the raw reads and collapsed the reads into unique sequences, merging closely related sequences to remove PCR and sequencing errors. CDR3 sequences were aligned to IMGT reference sequences to assign V, D and J gene segments. For a sequence to be retained, a match of at least six nucleotides was required to both a V gene segment and a J gene segment. A rearrangement was called productive if the CDR3 had no stop codons and remained in frame with V and J, and every other rearrangement was called non-productive. CDR3 was defined according to IMGT convention as the region running from the second conserved V-encoded cysteine to the conserved J-encoded phenylalanine. Sequences without an unambiguous match to a single V gene segment were excluded from the earlier analysis of a few hundred of the donors. In an earlier analysis of about 590 of the donors, a V segment was called functional when productive rearrangements were above 56.7%, and segregating when the standard deviation between donors exceeded 5%. A statistical classification framework was built to diagnose cytomegalovirus status from the catalog of TCR beta chain sequences. In a later analysis, V and J genes were assigned by comparing TCR nucleotide sequences against IMGT/GENE-DB human TR gene sequences. A later analysis assigned CDR3 sequences and most-parsimonious VDJ recombination scenarios with the TCRdist pipeline. In a later analysis, each TCR beta chain was defined by its CDR3 amino acid sequence together with its V-gene family, and reads without a unique V-gene family were excluded. In a later analysis, approximately 640 highly shared, low-generation-probability nucleotide sequences were removed to address suspected cross-contamination and a sequencing artifact. A later analysis calculated a clonal expansion index for each public chain from normalized within-repertoire ranks of inferred template counts. In a later analysis, generation probabilities were computed using a VDJ recombination model fitted to out-of-frame rearrangements, and the results were checked against IGoR. In a later analysis, TCR-TCR, TCR-HLA and TCR-CMV co-occurrence was scored with hypergeometric tests, and a repertoire-size bias correction was applied to TCR pairs. To estimate false discovery rates, a later analysis permuted the HLA or CMV assignments 20 times. A later analysis grouped co-occurring TCRs with DBSCAN, adding TCRdist sequence similarity when clustering within HLA-allele-positive subsets. Repertoires with fewer than 30,000 or more than 120,000 public chains were left out of co-occurrence clustering, as were about 5 repertoires with anomalous nucleotide sharing. Not all clones reach the TCRdb copy of this immuneACCESS table, which keeps in-frame sequences only. Checked studies attribute under half of the gap to unresolved V genes and leave the rest unexplained. From that table come the V and J calls and clone size; the DNA was used to work out D and trimming. Here the sample has 150,000 to 200,000 clones; roughly 80% occur a single time. Over 4% of the sample goes to the ten largest clones.

The cohort comprised around 690 healthy bone marrow donors. At the time of sampling, every cohort member was nominally healthy, though immune exposures that went unrecorded were likely present. The donor was CMV seropositive and belonged to the group of 250 to 300 seropositive cohort members. A peripheral blood sample was provided by each donor, and peripheral blood mononuclear cells were used for TCR beta sequencing. Genomic DNA extraction from the blood cell samples was performed with the Qiagen DNeasy Blood Extraction Kit. The entry originates in a study of cytomegalovirus exposure and HLA in healthy donors (dated by TCRdb to 2016 to 2017). Background on the whole study: According to an earlier analysis of 587 of the donors, roughly 180 million T cells yielded 117 million unique TCR beta sequences and about 300 Gb of sequence data. All discovery cohort repertoires had been generated on a single sequencing platform. Five DR-DQ haplotypes were treated as single units for association and clustering because of strong linkage in the cohort. Both class I and class II loci were covered by HLA typing, at four-digit resolution. Of the roughly 390 genotyped donors, approximately 83% fell in the genetic ancestry cluster associated with self-reported Caucasian donors. In an earlier analysis of more than 550 of the donors, high-throughput TCR beta sequencing was used to judge whether each TCR beta V gene segment behaved as functional or pseudogenic. Among around 400 genotyped donors of the cohort, an average of approximately 250,000 unique TCR beta nucleotide sequences were sequenced per donor, around 20% of them non-productive. Using immunosequencing, the study profiled T cell repertoires from 666 subjects and related those repertoires to cytomegalovirus serostatus. The study combined high-throughput TCR immunosequencing, statistical association of individual TCRs with disease status, and machine learning to predict cytomegalovirus infection status. The number of donors typed differed by locus, with 629-630 for A, B, C, DRB1 and DQB1, roughly 520 for DQA1, 600 to 610 for DPA1, and 450 to 480 for DPB1. Donor age, sex, ethnicity and CMV serostatus were collected together with the repertoire data. Roughly 300 gigabases of sequencing data and approximately 93 million unique TCR sequences were included in an early release covering roughly 700 HLA-typed donors. A separate validation cohort of over 95 different subjects was used in addition to the approximately 610-subject first cohort. The study aimed to test whether signatures of past pathogen exposure could be identified by cataloging public T cell receptors. A later analysis re-analyzed previously published TCR beta repertoires from 500 to 700 donors and added high-resolution HLA genotyping to study TCR occurrence patterns. Genome-wide SNP genotypes for about 60% of the 666 donors were used in a later genetic analysis, which treated that subset as a discovery cohort. Rather than drawing on any new phenotypic data, the later analysis identified candidate immune exposures from TCR beta sequences and the way those sequences occurred across donors. What the research found in general, with its limitations: A later analysis found that most CMV-associated TCR beta chains appeared HLA-restricted, with HLA associations seemingly driven largely by CMV exposure. Some IMGT-functional V segments, including TRBV6-2 and TRBV6-3, could not be told apart with the 87-base-pair reads, so those segments were excluded. In a later analysis, several top co-occurrence clusters were reported to appear linked to parvovirus B19, influenza, CMV and Epstein-Barr virus. Only TCR beta chains were sequenced in this cohort, and the absence of alpha or paired-chain data limited detectable features. Immune exposure information for the cohort was limited to CMV serostatus. According to the authors, the approach could potentially be generalized to other disease states and immunological phenotypes. An association between a missense DCLRE1C variant and V-gene and J-gene trimming of TCR beta chains was found in a later genetic analysis and replicated in an independent cohort. Strong co-occurrence of HLA alleles, especially DR and DQ, made assigning TCR associations to individual alleles difficult. A further reported finding was that TCR beta sequences accurately predicted the HLA-A and HLA-B alleles for most subjects in the first cohort. Specific HLA alleles were associated with about 17,000 TCR beta sequences at a false discovery rate of 0.05 in a later analysis. The earlier analysis of approximately 560 of the donors excluded 15 to 20 rarely observed V segments, including chromosome 9 orphons, because counts were too low. Correlated functional status among segregating V segments might be attributable to linkage disequilibrium, but an unknown experimental factor could not be ruled out. Roughly uniform sequencing depth across donors was assumed in presence/absence analyses, although this assumption may not hold. While some public TCRs were present in many individuals, most TCR sequences turned up only very rarely across donors. The study gave a list of 150 to 200 TCR beta chains associated with cytomegalovirus. Because HLA typing was unavailable for some donors at each locus, only the typed subset was used in association tests. The classifier was reported to diagnose cytomegalovirus status with high specificity and sensitivity in both the original and validation cohorts. A cluster of highly shared sequence variants was judged likely to be a technical artifact of the sequencing pipeline. In an earlier analysis of fewer than 700 of the donors, most TCR beta V segments appeared in productive rearrangements about 87% or about 30% of the time, broadly matching IMGT annotations. Compared with equally common non-associated chains, HLA-associated TCR beta chains in a later analysis were more clonally expanded and had lower generation probabilities. A later genetic analysis reported fewer N-insertions in productive TCRs among donors in an Asian-associated ancestry cluster than the approximately 700-donor mean. In a later analysis, the rate of TCR association differed among HLA loci, with DRB1 alleles having the most associated TCRs and HLA-C alleles having the fewest. Three of the identified cytomegalovirus-associated TCR beta chains were confirmed in vitro to be specific for cytomegalovirus antigens.

The germline V gene specifies MGHRA as CDR1 and YSYEKL as CDR2. The junction shows trimming of 4 bases on V and 0 bases on J, plus 10 bases between the germline ends. Measured from the cysteine to the phenylalanine, the CDR3 is 15 residues long. Only the CDR3 DNA is retained, 45 bases long and in frame from the first base. The chain uses TRBV4-1 and TRBJ1-3, with the identity of the D gene unclear. The origin of this receptor is a middle-aged man in good health and CMV-seropositive. Sequenced sample: PBMCs. In nucleotide form, the sequence is TGCGCCAGCAGCCGGAACGGACTCTCTGGAAACACCATATATTTT. It encodes CASSRNGLSGNTIYF.